The 23 T cell receptor beta chains below were found in one sample sequenced in a study of somatic mutations in cytotoxic T cells in rheumatoid arthritis. Assay used: immunoSEQ multiplex PCR; TCRdb lists only in-frame clones, some missing. The sample contains about 5,000 clones, about 84% of which appear only once. This sample comprised CD8+ T cells sorted from blood, obtained at a follow-up visit. These receptors all come from a man aged 35-49 years with rheumatoid arthritis.

The V and J genes are TRBV11-2 and TRBJ2-7, with 8 bases lining up with TRBD2. This CDR3 has 14 residues. Germline lookup yields CDR1 SGHAT and CDR2 FQNNGV. V shed 1 base and J 6 bases; nucleotides not matched to a gene: 5. The CDR3: CASSLAGLVGEQYF. In DNA, the CDR3 is TGTGCCAGCAGCTTAGCGGGACTAGTGGGCGAGCAGTACTTC.

In its sample, this clone was seen a few times. The gene calls are TRBV28 and TRBJ2-5; possibly TRBD2 for D (6 bases). Looked up from germline, CDR1 is MDHEN and CDR2 is SYDVKM. Deletions cut 5 bases from V and 10 bases from J, with 23 bases between. The CDR3 is made up of 15 amino acids. The CDR3, as DNA: TGTGCCAGCAGTGCTCCGATGGGGGGAAGTGTTATCCAGTACTTC. It specifies CASSAPMGGSVIQYF.

The chain is built from TRBV27 and TRBJ2-7; 7 bases are a match to TRBD2. The germline V gene encodes CDR1 MNHEY and CDR2 SMNVEV (reference sequence). The CDR3 has 13 residues. Losses at the gene ends were 4 bases for V and 3 bases for J; bases not matched to a gene: 3. The CDR3 coding sequence is TGTGCCAGCAGTTCGGGACTATTCTACGAGCAGTACTTC. Translation gives CASSSGLFYEQYF.

The V gene is TRBV28, the J gene TRBJ1-2; D gene ambiguous. The V end lost 2 bases, the J end lost 3 bases, and 13 bases lay between the germline ends. This CDR3 comprises 15 residues. CDR1 is MDHEN and CDR2 is SYDVKM in the germline V gene. The DNA of the CDR3 is TGTGCCAGCAGTTTAGGGGTCTTATCGGACTATGGCTACACCTTC. Amino acids: CASSLGVLSDYGYTF.

CDR3 DNA: TGTGCCAGTAGACCGACCGGGACAGGGTCCGAGCAGTACTTC. Amino acid sequence: CASRPTGTGSEQYF. J is TRBJ2-7 and V is TRBV19; 9 bases match TRBD1. V gave up 6 bases and J gave up 6 bases; unmatched junction bases: 9. The CDR3 spans 14 residues. CDR1 is LNHDA, CDR2 SQIVND, per germline (reference sequence).

This sequence joins TRBV10-3 and TRBJ1-1, with D tentatively TRBD1 (5 bases). Germline V gene data show CDR1 as ENHRY and CDR2 as SYGVKD. The CDR3 is made up of 14 amino acids. Trimming pared 3 bases from V and 0 bases from J, leaving 8 bases between. DNA for the CDR3: TGTGCCATCAGTGATGGGGGTATGAACACTGAAGCTTTCTTT. Residues: CAISDGGMNTEAFF.

V and J are TRBV27 and TRBJ2-5; 9 positions agree with TRBD1. Germline CDR1 and CDR2: MNHEY and SMNVEV (reference sequence). The CDR3 runs to 15 residues. J gave up 5 bases and V 6 bases, and 10 bases lay outside the gene matches. CDR3 residues: CASSLTGGVRETQYF. CDR3 DNA sequence: TGTGCCAGCAGCCTTACAGGGGGCGTTAGGGAGACCCAGTACTTC.

This clone was picked up one time. V is TRBV5-6 and J is TRBJ1-1; TRBD1 is a possible D gene (6 bases). V lost 4 bases to trimming and J lost 11 bases, with 18 bases between them. CDR3 size: 13 residues. In germline, CDR1 is SGHDT, CDR2 YYEEEE. The CDR3 bases are TGTGCCAGCAGCCCCTCAGGGGCGAACGACGCTTTCTTT. Encoded protein: CASSPSGANDAFF.

This clone was recorded a few times. The gene calls are TRBV6-4 and TRBJ2-2; D may be TRBD1 or TRBD2 (5 bases each). This CDR3 is 16 amino acids long. Trimming pared 3 bases from V and 4 bases from J, leaving 15 bases between. CDR1 and CDR2 (germline): MRHNA, SNTAGT. CDR3 region: CASSDIGAGSTGELFF. DNA for the CDR3: TGTGCCAGCAGTGATATTGGGGCAGGGAGCACCGGGGAGCTGTTTTTT.

The chain links TRBV5-4 to TRBJ2-3; D gene ambiguous. This CDR3 contains 14 residues. The V and J ends lost 2 bases and 2 bases respectively, with 9 bases between them. The V gene's germline CDR1 is SGHNT and CDR2 YYREEE (reference sequence). The CDR3 region is CASSFLPFTDTQYF. The CDR3 nucleotides are TGTGCCAGCAGCTTTCTCCCCTTCACAGATACGCAGTATTTT.

About this clone itself: Different DNA sequences within this sample yield the same CDR3. This chain connects TRBV12-5 to TRBJ1-1; D might be TRBD1 (5 bases). With 0 bases removed from V and 1 base from J, the gap between germline ends came to 12 bases. The CDR3 extends over 16 amino acids. In germline, CDR1 is LGHNT, CDR2 FRNRAP. As DNA, the CDR3 is TGTGCTAGTGGTTTGGTAACAGGACGGTCGAACACTGAAGCTTTCTTT. This translates into CASGLVTGRSNTEAFF.

This sequence joins TRBV6-5 and TRBJ1-5, with TRBD1 identical over 8 bases. The CDR3 totals 14 residues. The germline gives CDR1 MNHEY, CDR2 SVGAGI. V shed 2 bases, J shed 5 bases, and the junction held 2 bases outside the gene matches. For the CDR3, the DNA is TGTGCCAGCAGTTACAGACAGGGGCATCAGCCCCAGCATTTT. It codes for CASSYRQGHQPQHF.

This clone appeared a single time. This chain links TRBV9 with TRBJ1-1; D gene uncertain. Looked up from germline, CDR1 is SGDLS and CDR2 is YYNGEE. The CDR3 is 13 residues long. Trimming took off 3 bases at V and 6 bases at J, with 12 bases between the two ends. CDR3 DNA: TGTGCCAGCAGCGACAGTGGAGGAGCTGAAGCTTTCTTT. It yields the protein CASSDSGGAEAFF.

The chain is built from TRBV4-2 and TRBJ2-6, with D possibly called TRBD1 or TRBD2 (6 bases each). Trimming shortened V by 0 bases and J by 3 bases, and 9 bases separated the two germline ends. Germline values: CDR1 LGHNA, CDR2 YNFKEQ. The CDR3 is 16 residues long. The CDR3 sequence: CASSQEGGLGANVLTF. The CDR3 coding sequence is TGTGCCAGCAGCCAAGAAGGGGGGCTTGGGGCCAACGTCCTGACTTTC.

This rearrangement joins TRBV6-5 to TRBJ1-4, with 7 bases fitting TRBD1. V shed 6 bases and J 4 bases; nucleotides not matched to a gene: 8. CDR1 MNHEY and CDR2 SVGAGI come from the germline V gene. The CDR3 runs 15 residues. The CDR3, as DNA: TGTGCCAGCAGACCCGACAGGGTTTTTAATGAAAAACTGTTTTTT. Protein sequence: CASRPDRVFNEKLFF.

This clone was recorded only once. V and J are TRBV12-5 and TRBJ1-2; D is uncertain. Per the germline V gene, CDR1 is LGHNT and CDR2 is FRNRAP. This CDR3 spans 12 amino acids. With 6 bases removed from V and 10 bases from J, the gap between germline ends came to 15 bases. DNA of the CDR3: TGTGCTAGTGGGAGCACACGGGGAGACTACACCTTC. It is translated as CASGSTRGDYTF.

The chain is built from TRBV10-2 and TRBJ2-5; 8 bases agree with TRBD2. Germline V lookup: CDR1 WSHSY, CDR2 SAAADI. The J segment lost 4 bases and the V segment lost 6 bases, leaving 13 bases of the junction unmatched. The CDR3 is 16 amino acids. The CDR3 nucleotides are TGCGCCAGCAGGGAGGGAATAGCGGGAAGCAGAGAGACCCAGTACTTC. Translated, it gives CASREGIAGSRETQYF.

The rearrangement uses TRBV9 and TRBJ1-2; D is uncertain. In germline, CDR1 is SGDLS, CDR2 YYNGEE. The length of the CDR3 is 18 residues. V lost 4 bases and J 3 bases, leaving 25 bases between the germline ends. CDR3 sequence (DNA): TGTGCCAGCAGCCCCCGCAGTTGGCAGAACCTGAGGGACTATGGCTACACCTTC. It translates to CASSPRSWQNLRDYGYTF.

CDR3 nucleotide sequence: TGTGCCAGCAGTTCTGGACAGGTACCTTTTTCGCCCCAGCATTTT. This sequence encodes CASSSGQVPFSPQHF. The genes are TRBV28 and TRBJ1-5; 7 nucleotides align to TRBD1. The CDR3 runs to 15 residues. Trimming removed 4 bases from V and 9 bases from J; junction bases left unmatched: 12. Germline assignment: CDR1 MDHEN and CDR2 SYDVKM.

This chain links TRBV9 with TRBJ2-1, with 10 bases that match TRBD1. Germline trimming cut 4 bases from V and 2 bases from J; bases unmatched to any gene: 3. In germline, CDR1 is SGDLS, CDR2 YYNGEE. The CDR3 extends over 15 amino acids. The chain's CDR3 is CASSSGQGAYNEQFF. Written as DNA, the CDR3 is TGTGCCAGCAGCTCTGGACAGGGGGCCTACAATGAGCAGTTCTTC.

The chain recombines TRBV6-5 with TRBJ2-3; D uncertain. CDR3 size: 13 residues. V was pared by 2 bases and J by 1 base, with 4 bases between. Germline assignment: CDR1 MNHEY and CDR2 SVGAGI. The CDR3 protein is CASSYGGTDTQYF. In DNA, the CDR3 is TGTGCCAGCAGTTACGGGGGCACAGATACGCAGTATTTT.

This rearrangement joins TRBV11-2 to TRBJ2-7, with D possibly matching TRBD1 (5 bases). CDR3 size: 16 residues. Germline V gives CDR1 SGHAT, CDR2 FQNNGV. Trimming removed 5 bases at V and 1 base at J, with 18 bases between. In nucleotides, the CDR3 is TGTGCCAGCAGCCCGGCCCCGACAGCGATTTCCTACGAGCAGTACTTC. This translates into CASSPAPTAISYEQYF.

The V and J genes are TRBV7-9 and TRBJ2-7, with TRBD1 matching over 9 bases. From germline, CDR1 is SEHNR and CDR2 FQNEAQ (reference sequence). The CDR3 is made up of 15 amino acids. V lost 5 bases, J lost 2 bases, and 7 bases stayed unmatched. The CDR3 reads CASSRTGEGTYEQYF. The DNA of the CDR3 is TGTGCCAGCAGCCGGACAGGGGAGGGGACCTACGAGCAGTACTTC. Combining the CDR3 with reference TRBV7-9 and TRBJ2-7 gives the whole variable domain DTGVSQNPRHKITKRGQNVTFRCDPISEHNRLYWYRQTLGQGPEFLTYFQNEAQLEKSRLLSDRFSAERPKGSFSTLEIQRTEQGDSAMYLCASSRTGEGTYEQYFGPGTRLTVT.